This entry is about one TCR beta chain. Its antigen is unknown. Other DNA sequences from this sample encode an identical CDR3 as well. This entry comes from a study of T cell responses to AZD1222 COVID-19 vaccine. The data were produced by immunoSEQ multiplex PCR, yet TCRdb's version contains in-frame clones alone and is incomplete. The table records roughly 140,000 clones, roughly 88% of them present only once. Study outcomes and limitations: Only after the peak T cell response were repertoires sampled. Donors skewed white British and female; clonal diversity was possibly underestimated. Following two doses of AZD1222, Spike-specific TCR breadth and depth rose. Unmutated variant regions are reportedly the target of nearly half of TCRs that are spike-specific.

The CDR3 has 16 residues. CDR1 is MNHEY and CDR2 is SVGAGI in the germline V gene. V lost 0 bases to trimming and J lost 0 bases, with 11 bases between them. The receptor was isolated from an adult who received the AZD1222 COVID-19 vaccine. The specimen comprised peripheral blood, sampled 28 days after the second AZD1222 dose. The chain employs TRBV6-5 and TRBJ1-2, with D perhaps matching TRBD1 (5 bases). The CDR3 nucleotides are TGTGCCAGCAGTTACTCTGGGGGTGGAGCTAACTATGGCTACACCTTC. Protein product: CASSYSGGGANYGYTF.